The sequence of this TCR beta chain was determined in a study of blood T cells in healthy people across ages (dated by TCRdb to about 2015). Regarding the study in general: Template switching captured roughly one uniquely barcoded TCR beta cDNA molecule per two T cells in model experiments. Age-related changes in TCR beta repertoire diversity were measured in the study by deep sequencing normalized with unique cDNA molecular identifiers. The donors were divided into four age groups: young (average approximately 15 years), middle-aged (roughly 42), aged (around 59) and long-lived (more than 75). To avoid experimental bias, donors of different ages were spread randomly across the sequencing lanes. The study analyzed two additional independent replicas of 1 million unique cDNA reads from the same blood draw for two donors, one aged 18 to 29 and one aged 80 or older.

The CDR3 numbers 14 residues from cysteine through phenylalanine. The only DNA kept is the CDR3, 42 bases in frame from the first base. The trim is 4 bases for V and 2 bases for J, with a gap of 14 bases between the germline ends. The germline V gene (reference sequence) yields DFQATT for CDR1 and SNEGSKA for CDR2. This clonotype was observed a handful of times. The antigen it binds to is not known. Qualities for individual bases were not recorded, and no much larger clone is one base off. Donors were 39 systemically healthy Caucasian individuals from Russia aged about 6 to 100 years. Each donor gave about 11 milliliters of peripheral blood, drawn into EDTA-treated Vacutainer tubes. PBMCs were isolated by Ficoll-Paque density-gradient centrifugation, with at least 7 million obtained per sample. Total RNA, at least 6 micrograms per sample, was extracted from PBMCs with Trizol reagent. For every donor, an aliquot of PBMCs went through flow cytometry to measure the percentages of naive CD45RAhigh/CD27high T cells.

Overall study results and their limits: Estimates of total diversity from one million sequenced T cells were regarded as lower bounds and underestimates. Observed TCR beta diversity correlated strongly with the percentage of naive T cells measured by flow cytometry. The long-lived group showed more naive CD4+ T cells, fewer expanded clones and increased TCR diversity than the aged group, suggesting age selection. Donor CMV infection status was unknown, potentially confounding age-related changes in expanded clonotypes. Bulk unsorted PBMC profiling prevented conclusive comparison of naive and antigen-experienced compartments. As age increased, observed TCR beta diversity per million T cells dropped in a roughly linear way, and a significant reduction was already evident by age 40.

Library preparation employed 5' RACE. Sequencing instrument: Illumina HiSeq 2500. The second PCR ran for roughly 6 to 11 cycles and used a J-beta primer mix along with a sample-barcoded 5' primer. Each TCR beta cDNA molecule received a unique molecular identifier from a template-switch 5' adaptor carrying 12 random nucleotides. Each sample yielded at least 2.5 million CDR3-containing paired-end reads. First-strand cDNA synthesis was performed from all RNA using the Mint cDNA synthesis kit, with priming by a TRBC-specific oligonucleotide. All cDNA was treated with uracil-DNA glycosylase and then went through a first 18-cycle PCR with the universal primers M1SS and BC2_uni_R. From the authors' description of their analysis: For normalization, 1 million high-quality reads were randomly selected from each sample, with every read carrying a distinct molecular identifier. Reads sharing molecular identifiers were discarded rather than binned into consensus sequences. MiTCR, with a Q25 quality threshold and the strictest error-elimination algorithm, was used for CDR3 identification, clonotype clustering and error correction. A nonparametric unseen species model using Euler transformation provided a lower-bound estimate of total TCR beta diversity. The public reads were reprocessed in TCRdb via fastp at Q25 and MiXCR, keeping in-frame beta chains. Each record represents a unique CDR3 protein, reported with the most common genes and DNA among its rows. The V and J calls follow TCRdb's processing rather than the paper's. The sample contains 850,000 to 1,000,000 distinct CDR3 sequences, 45% to 50% of them found a single time. The ten largest make up 10% to 15% of the sample.

Sequenced sample: blood. The sequence is built from TRBV20-1 and TRBJ2-5; the D segment could be TRBD1, given 6 matching bases. The TCR sequence derives from a man aged 25 to 45 in good health. The nucleotides are TGCAGTGCTATTGACAGGTCAGGTCAAGAGACCCAGTACTTC. Protein translation: CSAIDRSGQETQYF.